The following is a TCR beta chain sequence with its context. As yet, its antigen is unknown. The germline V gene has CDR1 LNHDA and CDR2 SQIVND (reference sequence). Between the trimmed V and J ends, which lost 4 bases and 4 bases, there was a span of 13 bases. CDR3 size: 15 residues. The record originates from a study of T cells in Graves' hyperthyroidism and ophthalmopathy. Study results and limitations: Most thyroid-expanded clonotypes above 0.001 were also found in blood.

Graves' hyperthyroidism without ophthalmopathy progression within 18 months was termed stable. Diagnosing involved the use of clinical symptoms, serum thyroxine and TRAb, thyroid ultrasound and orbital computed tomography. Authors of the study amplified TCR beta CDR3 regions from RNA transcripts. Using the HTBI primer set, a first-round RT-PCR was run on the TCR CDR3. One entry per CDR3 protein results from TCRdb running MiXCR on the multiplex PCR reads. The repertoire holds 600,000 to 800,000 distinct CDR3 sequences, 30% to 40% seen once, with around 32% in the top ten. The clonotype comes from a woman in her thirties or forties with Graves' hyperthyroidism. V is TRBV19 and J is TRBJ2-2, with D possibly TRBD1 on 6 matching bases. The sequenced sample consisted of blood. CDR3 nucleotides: TGTGCCAGTAGTACGTCGTCAGGGGCCACCGGGGAGCTGTTTTTT. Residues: CASSTSSGATGELFF.